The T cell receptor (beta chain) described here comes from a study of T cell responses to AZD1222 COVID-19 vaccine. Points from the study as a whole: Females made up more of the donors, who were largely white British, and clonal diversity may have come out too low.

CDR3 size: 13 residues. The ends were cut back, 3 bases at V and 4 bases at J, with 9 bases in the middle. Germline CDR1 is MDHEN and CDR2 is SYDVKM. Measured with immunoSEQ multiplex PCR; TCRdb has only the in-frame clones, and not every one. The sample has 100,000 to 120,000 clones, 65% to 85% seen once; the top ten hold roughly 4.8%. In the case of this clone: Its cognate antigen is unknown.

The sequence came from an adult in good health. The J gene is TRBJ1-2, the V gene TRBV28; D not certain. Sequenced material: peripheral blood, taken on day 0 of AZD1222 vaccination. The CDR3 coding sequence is TGTGCCAGCAGTTTTCGAGGGCGCTATGGCTACACCTTC. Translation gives CASSFRGRYGYTF.